One sample yielded the 15 T cell receptor beta chains listed below, sequenced in a study of human T cells and chemical hapten exposure. TCRdb analysed the RACE reads with MiXCR anew, one entry per CDR3 protein. Among approximately 100,000 distinct CDR3 sequences listed, 11% were seen once. Time point meaning: patch test 1, 2 weeks after DPC sensitization. Treatment reported: therapeutic diphenylcyclopropenone sensitization with weekly scalp DPC. This specimen consisted of whole blood, obtained in connection with sensitization to the hapten diphenylcyclopropenone (DPC). The receptors derive from a woman aged 40 to 50 with alopecia areata. Some clones in this sample may be carry-over from other donors' samples.

V usage is TRBV6-5 and J usage is TRBJ2-2; 15 bases map to TRBD2. Germline CDR1 is MNHEY and CDR2 is SVGAGI. J was trimmed by 5 bases and V by 4 bases; bases with no gene match: 2. The CDR3 contains 16 residues. The DNA for the CDR3 is TGTGCCAGCAGTTGGGGACTAGCGGGGGGAACCGGGGAGCTGTTTTTT. Protein product: CASSWGLAGGTGELFF.

This clonotype has at least ten counts. V usage is TRBV2 and J usage is TRBJ2-2; 13 bases align to TRBD2. This CDR3 has 15 amino acids. Unmatched junction bases numbered 4, after V lost 6 bases and J lost 6 bases. CDR1 SNHLY and CDR2 FYNNEI come from the germline V gene. The DNA for the CDR3 is TGTGCCAGCAGAATCGGACTAGCGGGAGCCGGGGAGCTGTTTTTT. It specifies CASRIGLAGAGELFF.

For this clonotype: A much larger clone sits a single nucleotide away, making a read error possible. Because the CDR3's place on the DNA is in doubt, the DNA is left out and the CDR3 is given as listed by TCRdb. The gene calls are TRBV6-1 and TRBJ2-2; the D call of TRBD1 is as the table states it, not checked on the DNA. Germline CDR1 and CDR2: MNHNS and SASEGT. Ends included, the CDR3 has 20 residues. CDR3 loop: CASILDRSNGELFFGESCFF.

CDR3 DNA: TGTGCCAGCAGTCCCCGGGACCTCGAGCAGTACTTC. Encoded protein: CASSPRDLEQYF. The chain has TRBV28 and TRBJ2-7; the D gene could be TRBD1 or TRBD2 (5 bases each). The CDR3 runs to 12 residues. Germline CDR1 reads MDHEN; CDR2 reads SYDVKM. Trimming cost V 5 bases and J 6 bases, with 11 bases left between them.

This clonotype has a handful of counts. The genes are TRBV7-2 and TRBJ2-4; D unresolved. Between the trimmed V and J ends, which lost 1 base and 7 bases, there was a span of 8 bases. Germline V gene lookup returns CDR1 SGHTA and CDR2 FQGNSA. This CDR3 region has 13 residues. CDR3 amino acids: CASSLDLVNIQYF. As DNA, the CDR3 is TGTGCCAGCAGCTTAGACCTCGTCAACATTCAGTACTTC.

This clonotype was observed a few times. This rearrangement joins TRBV20-1 to TRBJ1-5; D remains unclear. The CDR3 covers 14 residues. Trimming took 1 base from V and 0 from J, leaving 7 bases between them. Looked up from germline, CDR1 is DFQATT and CDR2 is SNEGSKA (reference sequence). The CDR3 region is CSARVRNSNQPQHF. The CDR3 nucleotides are TGCAGTGCTAGAGTACGGAATAGCAATCAGCCCCAGCATTTT.

This clonotype was found many times. V and J are TRBV7-2 and TRBJ2-2; TRBD2 matches at 7 bases. This CDR3 contains 15 residues. Germline trimming cut 6 bases from V and 1 base from J; bases unmatched to any gene: 5. In germline, CDR1 is SGHTA, CDR2 FQGNSA. CDR3 loop: CASSLRGKNTGELFF. CDR3 DNA sequence: TGTGCCAGCAGTTTGCGGGGGAAGAACACCGGGGAGCTGTTTTTT.

This clonotype was seen a few times. The genes are TRBV28 and TRBJ2-5; D may be TRBD1 (5 bases). CDR1 is MDHEN and CDR2 is SYDVKM in the germline V gene. The CDR3 is 13 residues long. The ends were cut back, 4 bases at V and 5 bases at J, with 11 bases in the middle. CDR3 in DNA: TGTGCCAGCAGTTGGTCAGGGATGGAGACCCAGTACTTC. Its protein is CASSWSGMETQYF.

CDR3 coding DNA: TGTGCCAGCAGTTACTCCGGGACAGGGGTTCAGGAGACCCAGTACTTC. Residues: CASSYSGTGVQETQYF. This rearrangement joins TRBV6-2 or TRBV6-3 to TRBJ2-5, with 10 positions matching TRBD1. The V and J ends lost 0 bases and 5 bases, in that order; junction bases with no gene match: 6. Germline CDR1 and CDR2: MNHEY and SVGEGT. The CDR3 length is 16 residues.

This clonotype came up many times. The chain carries TRBV7-9 and TRBJ2-1; D gene uncertain. Germline loops: CDR1 SEHNR, CDR2 FQNEAQ (reference sequence). The CDR3 spans 12 residues. Trimming took 4 bases from V and 7 from J, leaving 8 bases between them. The CDR3 DNA is TGTGCCAGCAGCTACACCGGGAATGAGCAGTTCTTC. Translation: CASSYTGNEQFF. Drawing the rest from reference TRBV7-9 and TRBJ2-1, the complete variable domain is DTGVSQNPRHKITKRGQNVTFRCDPISEHNRLYWYRQTLGQGPEFLTYFQNEAQLEKSRLLSDRFSAERPKGSFSTLEIQRTEQGDSAMYLCASSYTGNEQFFGPGTRLTVL.

This clonotype was seen many times. The chain carries TRBV12-3 or TRBV12-4 and TRBJ2-2; no clear D. Trimming took off 4 bases at V and 10 bases at J, with 10 bases between the two ends. This CDR3 is built from 12 residues. The chain's CDR3 is CASSSGNLELFF. As DNA, the CDR3 is TGTGCCAGCAGTTCTGGGAATTTGGAGCTGTTTTTT.

The chain combines TRBV29-1 with TRBJ2-3; 11 bases align to TRBD1. CDR1 and CDR2 from the germline V gene are SQVTM and ANQGSEA. There are 16 residues in the CDR3. Losses at the gene ends were 3 bases for V and 3 bases for J; bases not matched to a gene: 8. The CDR3: CSVDPPGQGGTDTQYF. The CDR3, as DNA: TGCAGCGTTGACCCCCCGGGACAGGGGGGAACAGATACGCAGTATTTT.

This clonotype was seen repeatedly, ten times or more. The gene calls are TRBV10-3 and TRBJ1-5; no reliable D call. The V and J ends lost 9 bases and 2 bases respectively, with 8 bases between them. This CDR3 is built from 12 residues. Per germline, CDR1 ENHRY and CDR2 SYGVKD. DNA of the CDR3: TGTGCCATATCGGACGGCAATCAGCCCCAGCATTTT. Protein product: CAISDGNQPQHF.

In this sample, this clonotype turned up many times. DNA for the CDR3: TGTGCCAGTAGTATACGAGGGGTAACTAATGAAAAACTGTTTTTT. It codes for CASSIRGVTNEKLFF. The genes are TRBV19 and TRBJ1-4; weak D call: TRBD1 (5 bases). The CDR3 sequence is 15 residues long. The germline V and J ends were trimmed by 2 bases and 1 base, with 8 bases remaining between them. Germline-derived CDR1 and CDR2 are LNHDA and SQIVND (reference sequence).

This clonotype was seen at least ten times. The chain recombines TRBV19 with TRBJ2-1, with 9 bases matching TRBD1. V lost 9 bases and J lost 8; bases outside the gene matches: 11. The CDR3 totals 14 residues. Germline values: CDR1 LNHDA, CDR2 SQIVND (reference sequence). Here the CDR3 DNA reads TGTGCCAGCCTGAGGACAGGGGAAGAGGATGAGCAGTTCTTC. It is translated as CASLRTGEEDEQFF.